These T cell receptor beta chains were read from a single sample in a study of blood T cell repertoires in COVID-19. The method was immunoSEQ multiplex PCR; TCRdb's version includes in-frame clones alone and lacks a portion of them. The sample lists around 46,000 clones, 65% to 85% occurring once. Material for sequencing was peripheral blood. All receptors derive from a man aged 70 or older with acute or convalescent COVID-19. The CDR3 runs from the conserved cysteine through the conserved F or W. The D gene is left open where the match is weak. Size is omitted from some rows. Given values are once, few, many or a class for expanded clones.

length	size	V	J	D	DNA	CDR3
11	NA	TRBV3-1/TRBV3-2	TRBJ1-3	NA	TGTGCCAGCAAGGGGCGAAACACCATATATTTT	CASKGRNTIYF
16	NA	TRBV11-2	TRBJ1-3	NA	TGTGCCAGCAGCCTGACGACAGGCGTCTCTGGAAACACCATATATTTT	CASSLTTGVSGNTIYF
18	few	TRBV4-2	TRBJ2-6	TRBD2	TGTGCCAGCAGCCAAGAGGAGCGGGGGGCAACTGGGGCCAACGTCCTGACTTTC	CASSQEERGATGANVLTF
14	NA	TRBV20-1	TRBJ2-5	TRBD1	TGCAGTGCTAGTCCCGGGACAGGGGGAGAGACCCAGTACTTC	CSASPGTGGETQYF
17	NA	TRBV19	TRBJ2-7	NA	TGTGCCAGTAGTATTGGTCGGGACAATCCGGGCTCCTACGAGCAGTACTTC	CASSIGRDNPGSYEQYF
15	NA	TRBV18	TRBJ2-1	TRBD1	TGTGCCAGCTCACCAATTGGGACAGGGGATGCTGAGCAGTTCTTC	CASSPIGTGDAEQFF
14	once	TRBV18	TRBJ2-2	NA	TGTGCCAGCTCACCGACGGGGAACACCGGGGAGCTGTTTTTT	CASSPTGNTGELFF
16	NA	TRBV7-9	TRBJ2-5	TRBD2	TGTGCCAGCAGCTTAGGCGGGAGGGCCGGCCAAGAGACCCAGTACTTC	CASSLGGRAGQETQYF
15	medium-sized	TRBV27	TRBJ2-3	TRBD2	TGTGCCAGCAGTTTAACGACTAGCAGGGCAGATACGCAGTATTTT	CASSLTTSRADTQYF
15	NA	TRBV7-6	TRBJ1-3	TRBD1	TGTGCCAGCAGCTCGGACAGGAACCCAGGAAACACCATATATTTT	CASSSDRNPGNTIYF
18	NA	TRBV5-4	TRBJ2-2	TRBD2	TGTGCCAGCAGCTTACTAGCGGGAGGGCCTAGGATCCCCGGGGAGCTGTTTTTT	CASSLLAGGPRIPGELFF
13	NA	TRBV27	TRBJ2-7	NA	TGTGCCAGCAGAATAGCGGAAGGCTACGAGCAGTACTTC	CASRIAEGYEQYF
16	NA	TRBV27	TRBJ2-5	NA	TGTGCCAGCAGCCCTACTCGGGGGCGGGAGTTGGAGACCCAGTACTTC	CASSPTRGRELETQYF
14	NA	TRBV9	TRBJ1-5	TRBD1	TGTGCCAGCAGCCCCCTGGACAGGGGTCAGCCCCAGCATTTT	CASSPLDRGQPQHF
14	few	TRBV6-6	TRBJ1-4	NA	TGTGCCAGCAGTTACTCAGGGGGAATGAAAAAACTGTTTTTT	CASSYSGGMKKLFF
14	NA	TRBV5-8	TRBJ1-5	TRBD1	TGTGCCAGCAGCATTACAGGGGTTAAAGATCCCCAGCATTTT	CASSITGVKDPQHF
15	NA	TRBV7-9	TRBJ2-5	NA	TGTGCCAGCACCTTAGCAGAGTCCACTGCGGAGACCCAGTACTTC	CASTLAESTAETQYF
18	NA	TRBV7-6	TRBJ2-1	TRBD2	TGTGCCAGCAGCTCTCTTCAGGCTAGCGGGGGGGAATACAATGAGCAGTTCTTC	CASSSLQASGGEYNEQFF
13	NA	TRBV2	TRBJ1-5	TRBD1	TGTGCCAGTACAGGGACAGTCAATCAGCCCCAGCATTTT	CASTGTVNQPQHF
14	NA	TRBV7-9	TRBJ2-1	NA	TGTGCCAGCAGCTTAGGGCCTTCCTACAATGAGCAGTTCTTC	CASSLGPSYNEQFF
14	NA	TRBV6-5	TRBJ1-2	NA	TGTGCCAGCAGTTACTCACGGGATAACTATGGCTACACCTTC	CASSYSRDNYGYTF
16	NA	TRBV4-2	TRBJ1-1	TRBD1	TGTGCCAGCAGCCAGGAGGGGCGGACAGGGGACACTGAAGCTTTCTTT	CASSQEGRTGDTEAFF
15	NA	TRBV6-4	TRBJ2-3	TRBD2	TGTGCCAGCAGTGAAGGACTAGCGGGGGGAGATACGCAGTATTTT	CASSEGLAGGDTQYF
14	NA	TRBV19	TRBJ1-2	NA	TGTGCCAGTAGTATAGATCAACAGATCTATGGCTACACCTTC	CASSIDQQIYGYTF
15	NA	TRBV15	TRBJ2-1	NA	TGTGCCACCAGCGCTTGGGCCCATTCCTACAATGAGCAGTTCTTC	CATSAWAHSYNEQFF
17	NA	TRBV7-2	TRBJ2-1	NA	TGTGCCAGCAGCTTAGCCCCGGGGGTAGCGGCCTACAATGAGCAGTTCTTC	CASSLAPGVAAYNEQFF
11	NA	TRBV4-3	TRBJ2-3	NA	TGCGCCAGCAGCACAGGGGATACGCAGTATTTT	CASSTGDTQYF
15	NA	TRBV7-8	TRBJ2-1	TRBD1	TGTGCCAGCAGCTTAGCGGGACAGACCTACAATGAGCAGTTCTTC	CASSLAGQTYNEQFF
18	NA	TRBV19	TRBJ2-1	TRBD1	TGTGCCAGTAGTCATAGGCAGGGGGAAGTTTTCTCCTACAATGAGCAGTTCTTC	CASSHRQGEVFSYNEQFF
12	NA	TRBV12-3/TRBV12-4	TRBJ1-2	NA	TGTGCCAGCAGTTTTGCGGGGGGTGGCTACACCTTC	CASSFAGGGYTF
15	NA	TRBV7-9	TRBJ1-1	TRBD1	TGTGCCAGCAGCTCGACAGGGGGGGCGAACACTGAAGCTTTCTTT	CASSSTGGANTEAFF
14	NA	TRBV19	TRBJ1-4	TRBD1	TGTGCCAGTGCGGAGGGGGCCGGTAATGAAAAACTGTTTTTT	CASAEGAGNEKLFF
14	NA	TRBV5-4	TRBJ1-6	NA	TGTGCCAGCAGCTCCAGGACAGTCAATTCACCCCTCCACTTT	CASSSRTVNSPLHF
15	NA	TRBV15	TRBJ2-2	TRBD2	TGTGCCACCGGCGGGGGGACCCTGAACACCGGGGAGCTGTTTTTT	CATGGGTLNTGELFF
15	NA	TRBV4-1	TRBJ1-5	NA	TGCGCCAGCAGCCAAGATGTTCTAAACAATCAGCCCCAGCATTTT	CASSQDVLNNQPQHF
18	NA	TRBV5-8	TRBJ2-6	TRBD1	TGTGCCAGCAGCTACCAAGGGGGCGCAATGACTGGGGCCAACGTCCTGACTTTC	CASSYQGGAMTGANVLTF
17	NA	TRBV21-1	TRBJ2-7	NA	TGTGCCAGCAGCAAAGCATTAGCGGCATTGAGCTCCTACGAGCAGTACTTC	CASSKALAALSSYEQYF
13	NA	TRBV27	TRBJ2-2	NA	TGTGCCAGCAGCCCCACAGGGACCGGGGAGCTGTTTTTT	CASSPTGTGELFF
15	NA	TRBV6-2/TRBV6-3	TRBJ2-3	NA	TGTGCCAGCAGTTGGGGAGGACACGGCTCAGATACGCAGTATTTT	CASSWGGHGSDTQYF
13	NA	TRBV6-2/TRBV6-3	TRBJ2-2	NA	TGTGCCAGCAGTTCCTCCCGCACCGGGGAGCTGTTTTTT	CASSSSRTGELFF
15	NA	TRBV19	TRBJ1-3	NA	TGTGCCAGTAGTATCTTGGACTACTCTGGAAACACCATATATTTT	CASSILDYSGNTIYF
14	NA	TRBV7-2	TRBJ1-1	TRBD1	TGTGCCAGCAGCTCAACAGGGGCGAACACTGAAGCTTTCTTT	CASSSTGANTEAFF
13	NA	TRBV3-1/TRBV3-2	TRBJ1-1	NA	TGTGCCAGCAGCCAAGATCTCGCTAAGATGGCTTTCTTT	CASSQDLAKMAFF
14	NA	TRBV5-1	TRBJ2-3	NA	TGCGCCAGCAGCTTGGGGACAGTTGCAGATACGCAGTATTTT	CASSLGTVADTQYF
14	NA	TRBV7-8	TRBJ1-4	TRBD1	TGTGCCAGCCGCCCGACAGGGAACGGTGAAAAACTGTTTTTT	CASRPTGNGEKLFF
15	NA	TRBV7-3	TRBJ2-1	TRBD2	TGTGCCAGCAGCAGGGGGACTAGCGTCCACAATGAGCAGTTCTTC	CASSRGTSVHNEQFF
11	NA	TRBV20-1	TRBJ1-6	NA	TGCAGTGCTAGACTCAATTCACCCCTCCACTTT	CSARLNSPLHF
13	NA	TRBV2	TRBJ1-5	NA	TGTGCCAGCAGTGAGGGGGAGGGGCAGCCCCAGCATTTT	CASSEGEGQPQHF
14	few	TRBV6-1	TRBJ2-3	TRBD2	TGTGCCAGCAGTGGAGCGGGGGGGCGGGATACGCAGTATTTT	CASSGAGGRDTQYF
13	once	TRBV5-6	TRBJ1-6	NA	TGTGCCAGCAGCTTGCCCAGTTCGTTACCCCTCCACTTT	CASSLPSSLPLHF
15	NA	TRBV19	TRBJ2-3	TRBD2	TGTGCCACCCGAATAGCGGGGGGCCGCACAGATACGCAGTATTTT	CATRIAGGRTDTQYF